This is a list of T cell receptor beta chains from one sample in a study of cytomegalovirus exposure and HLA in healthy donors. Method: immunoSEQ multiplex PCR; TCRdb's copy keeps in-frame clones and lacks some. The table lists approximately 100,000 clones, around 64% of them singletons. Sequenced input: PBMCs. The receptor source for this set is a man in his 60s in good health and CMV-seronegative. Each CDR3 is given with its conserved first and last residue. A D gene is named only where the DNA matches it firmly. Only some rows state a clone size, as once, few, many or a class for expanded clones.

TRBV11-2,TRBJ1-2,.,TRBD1,CASSRAPGTGTGGYGYTF,TGTGCCAGCAGCAGAGCGCCCGGGACAGGGACCGGGGGCTATGGCTACACCTTC
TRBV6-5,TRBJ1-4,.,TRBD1,CAAGGWGNEKLFF,TGTGCAGCAGGGGGTTGGGGTAATGAAAAACTGTTTTTT
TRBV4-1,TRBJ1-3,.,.,CASSPPGTISGNTIYF,TGCGCCAGCAGCCCCCCGGGGACTATCTCTGGAAACACCATATATTTT
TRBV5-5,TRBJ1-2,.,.,CASRAQQSNYGYTF,TGTGCCAGCAGAGCGCAACAATCTAACTATGGCTACACCTTC
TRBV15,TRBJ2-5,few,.,CATSGGYYRTQYF,TGTGCCACCAGCGGGGGGTATTACCGGACCCAGTACTTC
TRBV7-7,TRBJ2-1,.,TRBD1,CASSLEYGDRAEQFF,TGTGCCAGCAGCTTAGAGTACGGAGACAGGGCTGAGCAGTTCTTC
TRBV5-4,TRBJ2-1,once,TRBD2,CASRPTSGRAIDEQFF,TGTGCCAGCAGGCCTACTAGCGGGAGGGCCATCGATGAGCAGTTCTTC
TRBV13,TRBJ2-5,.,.,CASSLFAGGTETQYF,TGTGCCAGCAGCTTATTTGCAGGAGGTACGGAGACCCAGTACTTC
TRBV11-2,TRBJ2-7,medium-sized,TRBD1,CASRLPGTVPYEQYF,TGTGCCAGCAGGCTACCCGGGACAGTCCCCTACGAGCAGTACTTC
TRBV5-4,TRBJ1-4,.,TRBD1,CASSLQGASNEKLFF,TGTGCCAGCAGCCTCCAGGGGGCTTCGAATGAAAAACTGTTTTTT
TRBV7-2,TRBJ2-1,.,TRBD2,CASSLEAGGLRNEQFF,TGTGCCAGCAGCTTAGAGGCGGGGGGGCTAAGGAATGAGCAGTTCTTC
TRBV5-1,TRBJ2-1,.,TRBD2,CASSLALGSGSYNEQFF,TGCGCCAGCAGCTTAGCCCTGGGTAGCGGGTCCTACAATGAGCAGTTCTTC
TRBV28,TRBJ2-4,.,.,CASSFAENIQYF,TGTGCCAGCAGTTTCGCAGAAAACATTCAGTACTTC
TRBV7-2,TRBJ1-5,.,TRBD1,CASRRDRGNQPQHF,TGTGCCAGCAGGCGGGACAGGGGAAATCAGCCCCAGCATTTT
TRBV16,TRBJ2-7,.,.,CASSQYIGVRYEQYF,TGTGCCAGCAGCCAATACATAGGGGTACGCTACGAGCAGTACTTC
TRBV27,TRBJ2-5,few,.,CASSLWDKKETQYF,TGTGCCAGCAGTTTATGGGACAAAAAAGAGACCCAGTACTTC
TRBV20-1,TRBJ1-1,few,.,CSARDTGEAFF,TGCAGTGCTAGGGATACAGGGGAAGCTTTCTTT